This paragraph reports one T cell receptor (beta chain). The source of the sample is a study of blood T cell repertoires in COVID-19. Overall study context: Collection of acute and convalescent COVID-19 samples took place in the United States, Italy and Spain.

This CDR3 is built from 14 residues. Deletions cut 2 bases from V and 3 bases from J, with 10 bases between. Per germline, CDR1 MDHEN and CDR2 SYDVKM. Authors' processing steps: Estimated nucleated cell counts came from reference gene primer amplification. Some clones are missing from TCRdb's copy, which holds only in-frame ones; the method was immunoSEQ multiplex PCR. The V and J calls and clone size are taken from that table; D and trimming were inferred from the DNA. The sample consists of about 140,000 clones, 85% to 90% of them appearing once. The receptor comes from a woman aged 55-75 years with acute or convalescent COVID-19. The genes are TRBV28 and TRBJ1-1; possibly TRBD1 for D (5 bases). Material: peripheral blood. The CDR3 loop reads CASSLVGRHTEAFF. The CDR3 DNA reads TGTGCCAGCAGTTTAGTGGGGCGGCACACTGAAGCTTTCTTT.